This T cell receptor beta chain is from a study of CD8+ T cells in alopecia areata. cDNA serving as the sequencing template came from extracted, reverse transcribed RNA. Assay used: immunoSEQ multiplex PCR; TCRdb lists only in-frame clones, some missing. The sample consists of about 30,000 clones, 62% of them appearing once. The investigators collected lesional scalp punch biopsies and peripheral blood from alopecia areata patients. The CDR3 has 14 residues. The germline CDR1 and CDR2 sequences are SGHRS and YFSETQ. V was trimmed by 0 bases and J by 8 bases, leaving 14 bases between them. Findings of the study overall: Scalp samples also contribute reads from the resident alphabeta T cells found in normal skin.

Notes on this clone: The antigen remains undetermined.

The TCR was taken from a human donor with alopecia areata. Sequencing used NKG2D-high CD8+ T cells sorted from blood. This chain joins TRBV5-1 and TRBJ1-1, with unresolved D. Written as DNA, the CDR3 is TGCGCCAGCAGCTTGGCCTTGGGTCCGACCGAAGCTTTCTTT. Translation: CASSLALGPTEAFF.